The clone carrying this T cell receptor (beta chain) has just a few counts. As yet, its antigen is unknown. Investigators reverse transcribed all isolated RNA, so they sequenced expressed TCRB transcripts. Using immunoSEQ multiplex PCR, the repertoire was profiled, and TCRdb retains in-frame clones only, with some absent. The profile covers 500,000 to 650,000 clones, with around 12% appearing a single time and over 0.1% taken by the ten largest. This specimen comes from a study of beta chain features in type 1 diabetes. For the study at large: Patients looked much like healthy donors when it came to age, gender and cell yields. Taken together, all samples contributed nearly 110 million examined sorted cells. Findings and caveats of the study: VDJ junctions in type 1 diabetes patients carried more deletions and fewer insertions. Type 1 diabetes patients showed a moderate but significant shortening of TCRB CDR3s in all four CD4+ subsets.

The sequencing sample was made of naive CD4+ T cells from blood. The receptor comes from a man in his thirties or forties with type 1 diabetes.

The CDR3 protein is CASSEVYRGPYEQYF. In DNA, the CDR3 is TGTGCCAGCAGTGAAGTCTACAGGGGTCCCTACGAGCAGTACTTC. The rearrangement links TRBV6-1 to TRBJ2-7; 7 positions match TRBD1. V shed 1 base and J 2 bases; nucleotides not matched to a gene: 5. Germline V gene lookup returns CDR1 MNHNS and CDR2 SASEGT. This CDR3 has 15 residues.